Listed below are T cell receptor beta chains from one sample, sequenced in a study of memory CD4+ T cells and cytomegalovirus serostatus. Sequencing used immunoSEQ multiplex PCR; TCRdb keeps in-frame clones, though not all of them. The table includes 50,000 to 75,000 clones, 80% to 85% detected once. Sequenced: memory CD4+ T cells from blood. These receptors were taken from an adult in good health and CMV-seronegative. CDR3s leave out the opening cysteine and the closing phenylalanine or tryptophan. The D gene is left open where the match is weak.

TRBJ1-6,TRBV19,-,13,ASSIRSSYNSPLH
TRBJ1-3,TRBV29-1,TRBD1,12,SVGVGTGVNTIY
TRBJ1-2,TRBV19,TRBD1,12,ASSSAGQNYGYT
TRBJ1-4,TRBV6-5,-,13,ASSWTGTRGEKLF
TRBJ2-5,TRBV10-3,TRBD1,15,AISQSPGTGSGETQY
TRBJ2-7,TRBV11-1,-,11,ASSLKQSYEQY
TRBJ2-7,TRBV30,-,10,AWDTGPLGQY
TRBJ1-2,TRBV30,-,9,AWTGNYGYT
TRBJ1-4,TRBV5-4,-,12,ASSLVAPNEKLF
TRBJ2-3,TRBV9,-,14,ASSVKASVYTDTQY
TRBJ2-7,TRBV5-1,TRBD2,12,ASGEGGLFYEQY
TRBJ2-5,TRBV6-4,TRBD2,12,ASSELAGVPTQY
TRBJ1-1,TRBV7-6,-,13,ASLTGVWGDTEAF
TRBJ1-2,TRBV19,-,12,ASRLIGSNYGYT
TRBJ1-1,TRBV25-1,-,11,ASRKTGNTEAF
TRBJ2-1,TRBV10-1,TRBD1,11,ASSEPDRDEQF
TRBJ1-2,TRBV19,-,12,ASVPGDRPYGYT
TRBJ2-7,TRBV4-2,-,10,ASSQDPYEQY
TRBJ1-1,TRBV30,TRBD1,11,AWSVTTTGQAF
TRBJ2-1,TRBV18,TRBD2,15,ASSPLTSGSLYNEQF
TRBJ1-4,TRBV29-1,TRBD1,13,SVEGNQGAYEKLF
TRBJ2-1,TRBV5-1,-,16,ASSLGQAGRSSYNEQF
TRBJ2-4,TRBV9,TRBD1,13,ASSTSDRGENIQY
TRBJ2-2,TRBV7-9,-,12,ASSLEGGTGELF
TRBJ2-7,TRBV9,TRBD2,13,ASSVGTSGIYEQY
TRBJ2-7,TRBV6-1,-,12,ASSVRPRGYEQY
TRBJ2-3,TRBV28,TRBD1,11,ASIAGGTDTQY
TRBJ2-1,TRBV27,TRBD2,15,ASSYAGGTSGYNEQF
TRBJ2-7,TRBV4-1,TRBD2,18,ASSQPSAGTSGGLAYEQY
TRBJ1-6,TRBV10-3,TRBD1,13,AIRQGQGGNSPLH
TRBJ2-3,TRBV28,-,11,AGGVSSTDTQY
TRBJ1-2,TRBV5-1,-,12,ASSLGAGNYGYT
TRBJ1-1,TRBV2,TRBD1,13,ARRGTGGGGTEAF
TRBJ2-2,TRBV19,-,12,ASSRGARTGELF
TRBJ1-2,TRBV7-9,TRBD1,10,ASRPDRGGYT
TRBJ2-7,TRBV5-4,-,14,ASSLGGDGLSYEQY
TRBJ2-1,TRBV5-4,TRBD2,13,ASSSLREVRNEQF
TRBJ1-1,TRBV5-6,-,15,ASSLGGRASMNTEAF
TRBJ1-1,TRBV28,-,10,ASSLSATEAF
TRBJ1-1,TRBV28,-,12,ASSLGRMNTEAF
TRBJ1-6,TRBV30,-,13,AGGRLGGNNSPLH
TRBJ1-3,TRBV2,-,14,ASKDTAGSSGNTIY